The 14 T cell receptor beta chains in this list originate from one sample, sequenced in a study of blood T cells in healthy people across ages. For the second PCR, which ran for about 6 to 11 cycles, a sample-barcoded 5' primer and a J-beta primer mix were used. In TCRdb, the 5' RACE reads were re-called with MiXCR into one record per CDR3 protein. The sample comprises hundreds of thousands of distinct CDR3 sequences, roughly 50% of which are singletons, and approximately 37% rests with the top ten. Sequenced sample: blood. The receptors were sampled from a man aged 60 to 69 in good health.

The chain is built from TRBV2 and TRBJ1-1; possibly TRBD1 for D (5 bases). CDR3 length: 15 amino acids. Germline CDR1 and CDR2: SNHLY and FYNNEI. V was cut by 5 bases and J by 3 bases, with 16 bases left in between. This CDR3 is CASSKGMVRDTEAFF. CDR3 in DNA: TGTGCCAGCAGTAAGGGGATGGTACGGGACACTGAAGCTTTCTTT.

V usage is TRBV20-1 and J usage is TRBJ2-3; no definite D call. CDR3 length equals 16 residues. The germline V gene has CDR1 DFQATT and CDR2 SNEGSKA (reference sequence). Trimming pared 1 base from V and 1 base from J, leaving 15 bases between. CDR3 DNA: TGCAGTGCTAGAGGGTATCTCGACTGGGGCACAGATACGCAGTATTTT. Translated, it gives CSARGYLDWGTDTQYF.

This rearrangement joins TRBV9 to TRBJ1-6; 10 bases fit TRBD1. The CDR3 length is 16 residues. Germline values: CDR1 SGDLS, CDR2 YYNGEE. J was trimmed by 6 bases and V by 4 bases; bases with no gene match: 7. CDR3 residues: CASSPGQGRCNSPLHF. The CDR3 bases are TGTGCCAGCAGCCCGGGACAGGGGCGATGTAATTCACCCCTCCACTTT. The full variable domain, in which reference TRBV9 and TRBJ1-6 provide the parts outside the CDR3, is DSGVTQTPKHLITATGQRVTLRCSPRSGDLSVYWYQQSLDQGLQFLIQYYNGEERAKGNILERFSAQQFPDLHSELNLSSLELGDSALYFCASSPGQGRCNSPLHFGNGTRLTVT.

The rearrangement links TRBV12-3 or TRBV12-4 to TRBJ2-3; TRBD2 aligns across 12 bases. This CDR3 comprises 15 residues. The V gene end was trimmed by 3 bases and the J gene end by 5 bases; junction bases not matched to a gene: 3. CDR3 sequence (DNA): TGTGCCAGCAGTTTTCTAGCGGGGGGGCTAGATACGCAGTATTTT. It codes for CASSFLAGGLDTQYF.

J is TRBJ2-1 and V is TRBV6-5, with no clear D. Germline CDR1 is MNHEY and CDR2 is SVGAGI. Trimming pared 2 bases from V and 11 bases from J, leaving 13 bases between. The CDR3 spans 13 residues. In nucleotides, the CDR3 is TGTGCCAGCAGTTACCTCAGGTTAGAGCAGCAGTTCTTC. Translated: CASSYLRLEQQFF.

This clonotype showed up just a few times. The CDR3 coding sequence is TGTGCCAGCACCCGGGACCCGACCAACAATGAGCAGTTCTTC. Translated, it gives CASTRDPTNNEQFF. The J gene is TRBJ2-1, the V gene TRBV6-5; D is tentatively TRBD1 or TRBD2 (5 bases each). This CDR3 has 14 amino acids. The V gene's germline CDR1 is MNHEY and CDR2 SVGAGI. V lost 7 bases, J lost 5 bases, and 15 bases lay in between.

The CDR3 coding sequence is TGTGCCAGCAGTGTTAACTCGGGGGGCGTAGGTGAGCAGTTCTTC. This gives the protein CASSVNSGGVGEQFF. The rearrangement links TRBV2 to TRBJ2-1; TRBD2 might be the D (7 bases). Trimming cost V 4 bases and J 9 bases, with 19 bases left between them. CDR1 and CDR2 (germline): SNHLY, FYNNEI. CDR3 size: 15 residues.

This chain joins TRBV7-9 and TRBJ1-2; D not resolved. CDR3 length: 11 amino acids. Germline CDR1 is SEHNR and CDR2 is FQNEAQ (reference sequence). Trimming pared 4 bases from V and 6 bases from J, leaving 6 bases between. The CDR3 spells CASSSSDGYTF. CDR3 in DNA: TGTGCCAGCAGCTCCTCGGATGGCTACACCTTC.

The genes are TRBV5-1 and TRBJ2-6, with D hard to call. Trimming removed 4 bases from V and 4 bases from J, with 9 bases in between. The germline V gene has CDR1 SGHRS and CDR2 YFSETQ. The CDR3 has 14 residues. DNA for the CDR3: TGCGCCAGCAGCGACGGGTCCGGGGCCAACGTCCTGACTTTC. As protein: CASSDGSGANVLTF.

This clonotype was counted between two and nine times. This rearrangement joins TRBV7-9 to TRBJ1-2, with 8 bases lining up with TRBD1. The germline CDR1 and CDR2 sequences are SEHNR and FQNEAQ (reference sequence). Germline trimming cut 4 bases from V and 9 bases from J; bases unmatched to any gene: 10. CDR3 length: 14 residues. The DNA for the CDR3 is TGTGCCAGCAGCTCTTCGGTAACAGGGGGAAGCTACACCTTC. It encodes CASSSSVTGGSYTF.

The chain combines TRBV5-1 with TRBJ2-4, with 11 bases matching TRBD1. TRBJ2-7 explains the end of the DNA better; the J call may be wrong. The germline gives CDR1 SGHRS, CDR2 YFSETQ. This CDR3 is 17 amino acids long. The CDR3 protein is CASFPGTSGQGAYEQYF. Here the CDR3 DNA reads TGCGCCAGCTTCCCCGGGACGTCGGGACAGGGGGCCTACGAGCAGTACTTC.

This clonotype was found a few times. The genes are TRBV20-1 and TRBJ2-1; 15 bases map to TRBD2. Germline CDR1 reads DFQATT; CDR2 reads SNEGSKA (reference sequence). CDR3 size: 16 residues. The ends lost 4 bases at V and 8 bases at J; junction bases unmatched: 9. CDR3 region: CSATRTSGGASHEQFF. The CDR3 DNA follows: TGCAGTGCTACCCGGACTAGCGGGGGGGCCAGTCATGAGCAGTTCTTC.

The V and J genes are TRBV15 and TRBJ2-1, with TRBD1 as a possible D gene (6 bases). The V end lost 5 bases, the J end lost 3 bases, and 14 bases lay between the germline ends. The CDR3 covers 15 residues. In germline, CDR1 is LNHNV, CDR2 YYDKDF (reference sequence). The CDR3 spells CATSLNKGDYNEQFF. CDR3 DNA sequence: TGTGCCACCAGCCTCAACAAGGGGGACTACAATGAGCAGTTCTTC.

In its sample, this clonotype was seen a few times. The rearrangement joins TRBV9 to TRBJ1-2; no clear D. In germline, CDR1 is SGDLS, CDR2 YYNGEE. V lost 0 bases to trimming and J lost 5 bases, with 11 bases between them. The CDR3 spans 14 residues. The CDR3 coding sequence is TGTGCCAGCAGCGTAGCCCCCCTAGGGTATGGCTACACCTTC. Amino acid sequence: CASSVAPLGYGYTF.